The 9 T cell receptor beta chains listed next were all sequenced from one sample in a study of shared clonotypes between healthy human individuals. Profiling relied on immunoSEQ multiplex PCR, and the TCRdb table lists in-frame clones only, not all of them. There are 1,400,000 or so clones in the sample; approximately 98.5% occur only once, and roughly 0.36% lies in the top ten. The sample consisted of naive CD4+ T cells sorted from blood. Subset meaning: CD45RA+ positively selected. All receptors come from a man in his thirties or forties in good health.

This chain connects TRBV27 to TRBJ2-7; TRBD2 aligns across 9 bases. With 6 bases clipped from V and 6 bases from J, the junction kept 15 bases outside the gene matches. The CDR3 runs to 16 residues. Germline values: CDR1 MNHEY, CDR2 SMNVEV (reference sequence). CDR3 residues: CASRPIAGLAGGEQYF. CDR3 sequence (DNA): TGTGCCAGCAGACCCATAGCGGGACTAGCCGGCGGCGAGCAGTACTTC.

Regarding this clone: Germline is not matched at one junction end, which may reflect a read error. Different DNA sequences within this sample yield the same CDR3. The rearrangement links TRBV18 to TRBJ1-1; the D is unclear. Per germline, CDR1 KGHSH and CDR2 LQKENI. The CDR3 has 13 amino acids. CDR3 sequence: CASSPQTNTEAFF. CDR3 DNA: TGTGCCAGCTCTCCACAGACAAACACTGAAGCTTTCTTT.

The chain's CDR3 is CASNGNGSYEQYF. The DNA for the CDR3 is TGCGCCAGCAACGGCAACGGTTCCTACGAGCAGTACTTC. The chain is built from TRBV5-1 and TRBJ2-7; D is unresolved. Germline V CDR1 and CDR2: SGHRS, YFSETQ. V was clipped by 6 bases and J by 1 base, with 11 bases between them. The length of the CDR3 is 13 residues. Full variable domain (rest looked up from reference TRBV5-1 and TRBJ2-7): KAGVTQTPRYLIKTRGQQVTLSCSPISGHRSVSWYQQTPGQGLQFLFEYFSETQRNKGNFPGRFSGRQFSNSRSEMNVSTLELGDSALYLCASNGNGSYEQYFGPGTRLTVT.

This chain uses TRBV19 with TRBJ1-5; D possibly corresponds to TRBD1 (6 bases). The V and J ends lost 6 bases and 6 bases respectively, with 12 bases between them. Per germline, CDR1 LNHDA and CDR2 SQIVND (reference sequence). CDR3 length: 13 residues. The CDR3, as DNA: TGTGCCAGTAGGACAGGATCTTTTCAGCCCCAGCATTTT. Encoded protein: CASRTGSFQPQHF.

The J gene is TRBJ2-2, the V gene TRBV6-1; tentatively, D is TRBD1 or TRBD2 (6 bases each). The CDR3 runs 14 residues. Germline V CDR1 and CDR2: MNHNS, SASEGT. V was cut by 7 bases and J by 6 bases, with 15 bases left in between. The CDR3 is CASIFGGAAGELFF. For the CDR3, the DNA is TGTGCCAGCATATTCGGGGGCGCCGCCGGGGAGCTGTTTTTT.

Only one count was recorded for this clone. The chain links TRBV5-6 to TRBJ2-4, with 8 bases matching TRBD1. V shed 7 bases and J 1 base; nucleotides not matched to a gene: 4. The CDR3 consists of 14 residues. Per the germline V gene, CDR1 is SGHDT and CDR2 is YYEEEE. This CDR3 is CASGTGIAKNIQYF. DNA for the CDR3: TGTGCCAGCGGGACAGGTATTGCCAAAAACATTCAGTACTTC.

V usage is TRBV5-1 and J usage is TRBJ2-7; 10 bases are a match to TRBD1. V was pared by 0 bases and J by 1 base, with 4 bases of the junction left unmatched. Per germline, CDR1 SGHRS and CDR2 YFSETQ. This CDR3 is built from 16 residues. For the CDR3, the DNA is TGCGCCAGCAGCTTGGACTGGGGACAGGGGTCCTACGAGCAGTACTTC. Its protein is CASSLDWGQGSYEQYF.

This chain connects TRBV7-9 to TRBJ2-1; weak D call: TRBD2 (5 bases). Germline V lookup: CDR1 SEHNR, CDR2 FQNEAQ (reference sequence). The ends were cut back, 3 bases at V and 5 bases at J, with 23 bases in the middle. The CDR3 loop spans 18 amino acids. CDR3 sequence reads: CASSFYERMTLMDNEQFF. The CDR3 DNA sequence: TGTGCCAGCAGCTTCTATGAGCGGATGACGTTAATGGACAATGAGCAGTTCTTC. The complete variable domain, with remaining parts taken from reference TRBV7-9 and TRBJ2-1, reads DTGVSQNPRHKITKRGQNVTFRCDPISEHNRLYWYRQTLGQGPEFLTYFQNEAQLEKSRLLSDRFSAERPKGSFSTLEIQRTEQGDSAMYLCASSFYERMTLMDNEQFFGPGTRLTVL.

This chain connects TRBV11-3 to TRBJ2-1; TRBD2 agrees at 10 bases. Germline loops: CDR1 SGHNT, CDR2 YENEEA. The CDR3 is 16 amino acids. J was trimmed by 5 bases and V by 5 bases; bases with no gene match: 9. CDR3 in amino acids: CASSLEGTSANNEQFF. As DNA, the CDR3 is TGTGCCAGCAGCCTTGAGGGGACTAGCGCGAACAATGAGCAGTTCTTC.